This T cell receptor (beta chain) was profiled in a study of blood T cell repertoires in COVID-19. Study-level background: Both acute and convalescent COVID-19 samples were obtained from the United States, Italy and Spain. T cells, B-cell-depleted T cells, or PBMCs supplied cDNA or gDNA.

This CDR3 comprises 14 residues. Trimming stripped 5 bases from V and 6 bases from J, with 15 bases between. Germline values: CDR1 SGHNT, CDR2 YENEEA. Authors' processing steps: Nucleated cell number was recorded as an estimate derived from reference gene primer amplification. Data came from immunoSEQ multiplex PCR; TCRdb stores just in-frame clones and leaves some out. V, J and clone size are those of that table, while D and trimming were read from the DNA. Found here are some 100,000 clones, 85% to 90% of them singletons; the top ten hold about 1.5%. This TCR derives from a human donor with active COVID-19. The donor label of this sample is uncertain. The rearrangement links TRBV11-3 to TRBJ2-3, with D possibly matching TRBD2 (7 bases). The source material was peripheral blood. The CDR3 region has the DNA TGTGCCAGCAGCCTGGGGGGGGCCCGCGATACGCAGTATTTT. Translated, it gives CASSLGGARDTQYF.